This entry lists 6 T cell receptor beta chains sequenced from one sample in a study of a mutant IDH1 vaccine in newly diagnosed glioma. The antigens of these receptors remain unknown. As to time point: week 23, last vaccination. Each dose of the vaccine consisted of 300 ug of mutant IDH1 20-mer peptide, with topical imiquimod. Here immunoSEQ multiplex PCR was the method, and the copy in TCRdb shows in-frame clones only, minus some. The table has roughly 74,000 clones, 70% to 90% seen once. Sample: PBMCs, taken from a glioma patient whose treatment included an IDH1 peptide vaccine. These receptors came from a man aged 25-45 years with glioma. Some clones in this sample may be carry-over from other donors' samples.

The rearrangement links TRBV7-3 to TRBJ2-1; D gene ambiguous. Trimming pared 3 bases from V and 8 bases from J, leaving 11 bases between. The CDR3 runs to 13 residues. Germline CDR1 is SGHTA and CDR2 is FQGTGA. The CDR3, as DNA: TGTGCCAGCAGCTTCGCCCCCGTGGATGAGCAGTTCTTC. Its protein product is CASSFAPVDEQFF. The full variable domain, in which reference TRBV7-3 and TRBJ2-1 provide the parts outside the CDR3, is GAGVSQTPSNKVTEKGKYVELRCDPISGHTALYWYRQSLGQGPEFLIYFQGTGAADDSGLPNDRFFAVRPEGSVSTLKIQRTERGDSAVYLCASSFAPVDEQFFGPGTRLTVL.

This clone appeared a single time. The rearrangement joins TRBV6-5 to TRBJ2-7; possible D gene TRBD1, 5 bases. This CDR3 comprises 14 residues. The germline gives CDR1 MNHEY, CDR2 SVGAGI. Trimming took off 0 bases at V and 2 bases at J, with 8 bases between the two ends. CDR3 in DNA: TGTGCCAGCAGTTACTCGACAGACACCTACGAGCAGTACTTC. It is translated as CASSYSTDTYEQYF.

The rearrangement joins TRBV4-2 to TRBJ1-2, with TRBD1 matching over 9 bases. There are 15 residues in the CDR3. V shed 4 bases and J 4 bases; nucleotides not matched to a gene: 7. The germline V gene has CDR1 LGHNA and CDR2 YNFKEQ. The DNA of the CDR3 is TGTGCCAGCAGCCCGGGACAGGGAGATTTCTATGGCTACACCTTC. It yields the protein CASSPGQGDFYGYTF.

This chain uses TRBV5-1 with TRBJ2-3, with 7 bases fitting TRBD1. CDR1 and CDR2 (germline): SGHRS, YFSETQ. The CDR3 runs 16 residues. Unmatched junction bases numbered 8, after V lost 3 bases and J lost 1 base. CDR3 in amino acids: CASSSTGRGGTDTQYF. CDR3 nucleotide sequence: TGCGCCAGCAGCTCGACAGGGAGAGGTGGCACAGATACGCAGTATTTT.

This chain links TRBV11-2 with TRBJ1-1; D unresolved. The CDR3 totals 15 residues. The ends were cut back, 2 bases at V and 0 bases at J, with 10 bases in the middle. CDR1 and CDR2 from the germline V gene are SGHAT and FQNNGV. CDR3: CASSLYQTLNTEAFF. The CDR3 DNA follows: TGTGCCAGCAGCTTATATCAGACTCTGAACACTGAAGCTTTCTTT. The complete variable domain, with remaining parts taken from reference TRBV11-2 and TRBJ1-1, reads EAGVAQSPRYKIIEKRQSVAFWCNPISGHATLYWYQQILGQGPKLLIQFQNNGVVDDSQLPKDRFSAERLKGVDSTLKIQPAKLEDSAVYLCASSLYQTLNTEAFFGQGTRLTVV.

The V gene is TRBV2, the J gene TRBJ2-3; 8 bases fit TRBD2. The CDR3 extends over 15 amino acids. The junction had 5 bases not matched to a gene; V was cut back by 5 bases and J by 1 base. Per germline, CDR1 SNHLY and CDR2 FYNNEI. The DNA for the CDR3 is TGTGCCAGCAGTAGATTAGCGGGACGCACAGATACGCAGTATTTT. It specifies CASSRLAGRTDTQYF.